The clone carrying this T cell receptor (beta chain) was seen repeatedly, ten times or more. Its antigen is unidentified. Barcoded TCR alpha and TCR beta cDNA libraries with UMIs came from 5'RACE using constant-segment primers. MiXCR, applied by TCRdb to the 5' RACE reads, yields one record per CDR3 protein. The table has about half a million distinct CDR3 sequences, 15% to 20% seen once. The CDR3 extends over 14 amino acids. The germline gives CDR1 SGHDT, CDR2 YYEEEE. The V end lost 2 bases, the J end lost 3 bases, and 12 bases lay between the germline ends. The sample is drawn from a study of T-cell memory formation after mild COVID-19. Whole-study findings and limits: That cross-reactive memory joined was suggested by some responding clones appearing in pre-infection memory.

Source material: PBMCs or a T cell subset sorted from them (not recorded which). This rearrangement joins TRBV5-6 to TRBJ2-7, with unresolved D. This clonotype was obtained from an adult woman who had mild COVID-19 (a few samples of this study predate the infection). Cell type and time point are not known. In DNA, the CDR3 is TGTGCCAGCAGCTTACGTGACCTAAACTACGAGCAGTACTTC. This translates into CASSLRDLNYEQYF.